These 3 T cell receptor beta chains were all obtained from the same sample, sequenced in a study of regulatory T cells in long-lasting Graves disease. Library construction for TCR beta used iRepertoire HTBI primers and Arm-PCR of CDR3 regions. TCRdb reprocessed the multiplex PCR reads with MiXCR, giving one entry per CDR3 protein. Here the sample spans 400,000 to 500,000 distinct CDR3 sequences, 15% being singletons. As for time point: newly diagnosed GD, antithyroid drugs for less than 3 months. The TCR library used RNA extracted from PBMCs. These data were likewise used in another study, on T cells in Graves' hyperthyroidism and ophthalmopathy.

The sample was peripheral blood mononuclear cells (PBMCs), taken at new diagnosis, from a patient treated with antithyroid drugs. The receptors here all came from a middle-aged woman with Graves disease.

This clonotype was detected a few times. This sequence joins TRBV15 and TRBJ2-2; D is possibly TRBD2 (6 bases). The CDR3 length is 18 residues. Germline V gene data show CDR1 as LNHNV and CDR2 as YYDKDF (reference sequence). V lost 0 bases, J lost 0 bases, and 14 bases lay in between. CDR3 region: CATSRDGPGGTNTGELFF. In DNA, the CDR3 is TGTGCCACCAGCAGAGACGGTCCTGGCGGGACGAACACCGGGGAGCTGTTTTTT.

J is TRBJ2-2 and V is TRBV6-1; D possibly corresponds to TRBD2 (5 bases). From germline, CDR1 is MNHNS and CDR2 SASEGT. CDR3 length: 16 residues. Trimming shortened V by 5 bases and J by 6 bases, and 19 bases separated the two germline ends. The CDR3: CASSPPGFFLPGELFF. Here the CDR3 DNA reads TGTGCCAGCAGTCCTCCGGGGTTCTTCCTACCCGGGGAGCTGTTTTTT.

This chain connects TRBV11-2 to TRBJ2-7, with TRBD1 matching over 8 bases. The CDR3 is 16 residues long. Trimming cost V 5 bases and J 0 bases; bases outside gene matches: 9. CDR1 and CDR2 (germline): SGHAT, FQNNGV. The CDR3: CASSLEQGVVSYEQYF. CDR3 coding DNA: TGTGCCAGCAGCCTTGAACAGGGGGTCGTCTCCTACGAGCAGTACTTC.